The rows below give T cell receptor beta chains drawn from one sample of a study of blood T cell repertoires in COVID-19. Some clones are missing from TCRdb's copy, which holds only in-frame ones; the method was immunoSEQ multiplex PCR. The sample lists some 72,000 clones; roughly 86% were seen once. Sequencing was carried out using peripheral blood. Every receptor here comes from a middle-aged man with active or convalescent COVID-19. The CDR3 runs from the conserved cysteine through the conserved F or W. D genes are given only for firm matches. Clone size is shown for a subset of rows, as once, few, many or a class of expanded clone.

clone_size	v_call	d_call	j_call	cdr3_aa	cdr3_nt
-	TRBV11-2	TRBD1	TRBJ2-2	CASSPWGQAVTGELFF	TGTGCCAGCAGCCCCTGGGGACAGGCCGTCACCGGGGAGCTGTTTTTT
-	TRBV4-1	TRBD2	TRBJ2-3	CASSQDRRGLAGATDTQYF	TGCGCCAGCAGCCAAGATCGGCGGGGACTAGCGGGGGCAACAGATACGCAGTATTTT
-	TRBV18	-	TRBJ2-6	CASLRDSGANVLTF	TGTGCCAGCCTACGAGACTCTGGGGCCAACGTCCTGACTTTC
-	TRBV11-2	TRBD1	TRBJ1-5	CASSTGQDQPQHF	TGTGCCAGCAGCACTGGACAGGATCAGCCCCAGCATTTT
once	TRBV27	-	TRBJ1-5	CASSFQGSNQPQHF	TGTGCCAGCAGTTTCCAGGGGAGCAATCAGCCCCAGCATTTT
-	TRBV7-9	TRBD1	TRBJ2-3	CASSLEMTGIDTQYF	TGTGCCAGCAGCTTAGAGATGACAGGGATAGATACGCAGTATTTT
-	TRBV12-3/TRBV12-4	-	TRBJ1-1	CASTLQGMAEAFF	TGTGCCAGCACCCTGCAGGGGATGGCTGAAGCTTTCTTT
-	TRBV27	-	TRBJ2-3	CASSQLLLADTQYF	TGTGCCAGCAGTCAATTACTGTTGGCAGATACGCAGTATTTT
once	TRBV19	TRBD1	TRBJ1-1	CASSGQGARNTEAFF	TGTGCCAGTAGCGGACAGGGGGCTAGAAACACTGAAGCTTTCTTT
-	TRBV19	-	TRBJ2-4	CASSINTKNIQYF	TGTGCCAGTAGTATAAATACCAAAAACATTCAGTACTTC
-	TRBV7-6	TRBD2	TRBJ2-7	CASSLTSGGAYEQYF	TGTGCCAGCAGCCTCACTAGCGGGGGGGCCTACGAGCAGTACTTC
-	TRBV2	-	TRBJ1-2	CASSPALNYGYTF	TGTGCCAGCAGTCCCGCACTGAACTATGGCTACACCTTC
-	TRBV5-4	-	TRBJ1-3	CASSLGGGAGNTIYF	TGTGCCAGCAGCTTGGGGGGAGGGGCTGGAAACACCATATATTTT
-	TRBV5-1	TRBD1	TRBJ1-2	CASSWEQGANYGYTF	TGCGCCAGCAGCTGGGAACAGGGGGCGAACTATGGCTACACCTTC
-	TRBV5-1	-	TRBJ1-4	CASSLAVVGGGEKLFF	TGCGCCAGCAGCTTGGCCGTGGTGGGAGGAGGTGAAAAACTGTTTTTT
few	TRBV3-1/TRBV3-2	-	TRBJ2-7	CASSQEGRGGYGEQYF	TGTGCCAGCAGCCAAGAAGGGAGAGGAGGGTATGGAGAGCAGTACTTC
-	TRBV10-3	TRBD1	TRBJ1-1	CAIAGTGEFTEAFF	TGTGCCATCGCCGGGACAGGGGAGTTTACTGAAGCTTTCTTT
-	TRBV7-8	-	TRBJ1-3	CASSKGGFSGNTIYF	TGTGCCAGCAGCAAAGGCGGGTTCTCTGGAAACACCATATATTTT
-	TRBV13	-	TRBJ1-3	CASSLGPTAHPSGNTIYF	TGTGCCAGCAGCTTAGGCCCGACAGCCCACCCTTCTGGAAACACCATATATTTT
once	TRBV7-9	TRBD1	TRBJ2-1	CASSSPDREFANEQFF	TGTGCCAGCAGCAGCCCCGACAGGGAGTTTGCCAATGAGCAGTTCTTC
-	TRBV24-1	TRBD2	TRBJ2-1	CATSDSSLGMWEGEQFF	TGTGCCACCAGTGATTCCTCTCTGGGGATGTGGGAGGGTGAGCAGTTCTTC
-	TRBV19	-	TRBJ2-7	CASSTPGQAYEQYF	TGTGCCAGTAGCACGCCCGGACAAGCCTACGAGCAGTACTTC
-	TRBV3-1/TRBV3-2	-	TRBJ2-3	CASSQLVPGSAGDTQYF	TGTGCCAGCAGCCAATTGGTCCCGGGATCGGCGGGAGATACGCAGTATTTT
-	TRBV4-3	-	TRBJ2-1	CASSQDQASYNEQFF	TGCGCCAGCAGCCAAGATCAGGCCTCCTACAATGAGCAGTTCTTC
-	TRBV4-3	-	TRBJ1-3	CASSQDLGVGNTIYF	TGCGCCAGCAGCCAAGATCTGGGAGTAGGAAACACCATATATTTT
-	TRBV7-8	TRBD1	TRBJ2-6	CASSLGTGRTGANVLTF	TGTGCCAGCAGCTTGGGGACAGGAAGGACCGGGGCCAACGTCCTGACTTTC
-	TRBV6-5	TRBD1	TRBJ2-5	CASSRTGQETQYF	TGTGCCAGCAGTCGGACAGGGCAAGAGACCCAGTACTTC
-	TRBV6-6	-	TRBJ2-5	CASTPSGGRETQYF	TGTGCCAGCACTCCATCCGGGGGTCGGGAGACCCAGTACTTC
-	TRBV10-3	TRBD1	TRBJ1-3	CAISLTGAGNTIYF	TGTGCCATCAGCTTAACAGGGGCTGGAAACACCATATATTTT
-	TRBV7-2	-	TRBJ1-2	CASSLSGASGYTF	TGTGCCAGCAGCTTATCAGGGGCATCTGGCTACACCTTC
-	TRBV4-1	TRBD2	TRBJ2-2	CASSQDFDGLAYNTGELFF	TGCGCCAGCAGCCAAGATTTCGACGGACTAGCCTACAACACCGGGGAGCTGTTTTTT
-	TRBV30	TRBD1	TRBJ1-4	CAWSGQGAEEKLFF	TGTGCCTGGAGTGGTCAGGGGGCAGAAGAAAAACTGTTTTTT
-	TRBV19	TRBD1	TRBJ1-6	CASRGTGGNSPLHF	TGTGCCAGTAGGGGGACAGGGGGGAATTCACCCCTCCACTTT
-	TRBV2	TRBD1	TRBJ2-5	CASSEPRTGRETQYF	TGTGCCAGCAGTGAACCCCGGACAGGGCGCGAGACCCAGTACTTC
-	TRBV19	-	TRBJ2-5	CASSRRGTVETQYF	TGTGCCAGTAGTAGGCGGGGTACAGTGGAGACCCAGTACTTC
-	TRBV12-5	-	TRBJ2-3	CASGLDVQTQYF	TGTGCTAGTGGTTTGGACGTACAGACGCAGTATTTT
-	TRBV18	TRBD1	TRBJ1-1	CASSSQGQGAPGNTEAFF	TGTGCCAGCTCATCTCAGGGACAGGGGGCGCCGGGGAACACTGAAGCTTTCTTT
-	TRBV15	-	TRBJ2-7	CATSLGAGETYEQYF	TGTGCCACCAGCCTAGGGGCAGGAGAAACCTACGAGCAGTACTTC
-	TRBV2	-	TRBJ1-5	CATSGGSNQPQHF	TGTGCCACCTCGGGAGGGAGCAATCAGCCCCAGCATTTT
-	TRBV19	-	TRBJ2-7	CASSTQAGAYEQYF	TGTGCCAGTAGTACCCAGGCAGGCGCCTACGAGCAGTACTTC
once	TRBV7-9	-	TRBJ2-7	CASSNSRVPGGQYF	TGTGCCAGCAGCAATTCTCGGGTCCCCGGAGGGCAGTACTTC
-	TRBV6-5	-	TRBJ1-2	CASVTGSGYGYTF	TGTGCCAGCGTTACAGGGTCAGGGTATGGCTACACCTTC
-	TRBV5-1	TRBD2	TRBJ2-1	CASSLAGPSGINEQFF	TGCGCCAGCAGCTTGGCCGGGCCTAGCGGGATCAATGAGCAGTTCTTC
-	TRBV5-4	-	TRBJ2-5	CASSLVGREETQYF	TGTGCCAGCAGCTTGGTAGGCCGGGAGGAGACCCAGTACTTC
few	TRBV13	TRBD1	TRBJ1-1	CASSSGTEINTEAFF	TGTGCCAGCTCGTCCGGGACAGAGATTAACACTGAAGCTTTCTTT
-	TRBV5-6	-	TRBJ1-5	CASSLVRENQPQHF	TGTGCCAGCAGCTTGGTCCGGGAAAATCAGCCCCAGCATTTT
-	TRBV3-1/TRBV3-2	-	TRBJ1-1	CASSGAAKVCF	TGTGCCAGCAGCGGGGCGGCGAAAGTGTGCTTT
few	TRBV6-6	-	TRBJ2-3	CASAPLSRTDTQYF	TGTGCCAGCGCCCCTCTTTCGCGTACAGATACGCAGTATTTT
-	TRBV27	TRBD1	TRBJ1-6	CASSLSDRANSPLHF	TGTGCCAGCAGTTTGTCGGACAGGGCCAATTCACCCCTCCACTTT
-	TRBV10-3	-	TRBJ1-2	CAISNGPGDYGYTF	TGTGCCATCAGTAACGGCCCGGGTGACTATGGCTACACCTTC
few	TRBV4-2	-	TRBJ1-1	CASSQDPGQIREAFF	TGTGCCAGCAGCCAAGATCCAGGGCAAATCCGTGAAGCTTTCTTT
-	TRBV5-1	-	TRBJ1-4	CASSLADSPFNEKLFF	TGCGCCAGCAGCTTGGCCGACAGTCCCTTTAATGAAAAACTGTTTTTT
-	TRBV24-1	-	TRBJ2-5	CATSDFGQGLETQYF	TGTGCCACCAGTGATTTTGGCCAGGGATTGGAGACCCAGTACTTC